A selection of T cell receptor beta chains follows, all from one sample in a study of Ad26.COV2.S vaccination and SARS-CoV-2 variants. Some clones are missing from TCRdb's copy, which holds only in-frame ones; the method was immunoSEQ multiplex PCR. This sample has 350,000 to 600,000 clones, with roughly nine tenths found just once. This specimen was peripheral blood, taken in a trial of Ad26.COV2.S vaccine versus placebo. The receptor set was obtained from a person aged 18-65 years who received the Ad26.COV2.S COVID-19 vaccine or a placebo. CDR3s leave out the opening cysteine and the closing phenylalanine or tryptophan. D genes are given only for firm matches.

v_call | d_call | cdr3_aa
TRBV5-8 | TRBD1 | ASSPQTGQFDTEAF
TRBV7-9 | - | ASSVSGLIVQGANVLT
TRBV27 | - | ASSARNMAGGELF
TRBV7-9 | - | ASSLTRDGYT
TRBV6-6 | - | ASSYSGNEQF
TRBV9 | TRBD2 | ASSPGLAARRNEQF
TRBV6-2/TRBV6-3 | - | ASSYETYLPKY
TRBV6-5 | TRBD1 | ASTRQGTETQY
TRBV6-6 | TRBD2 | ASRAGTSMSYEQY
TRBV7-2 | TRBD1 | ASSSRTGSSNQPQH
TRBV30 | - | AWSVRGNQPQH
TRBV18 | - | ASSPALWTVNSPLH
TRBV2 | - | ASSERGGNEQF
TRBV5-1 | TRBD2 | ASSLSTSGLPGQY
TRBV15 | - | ATSTQAPLARNEQF
TRBV18 | - | ASSTVGGPYNEQF
TRBV5-1 | TRBD2 | ASSPVSGRAHEQF
TRBV6-5 | - | ASSYNFQGASYEQY